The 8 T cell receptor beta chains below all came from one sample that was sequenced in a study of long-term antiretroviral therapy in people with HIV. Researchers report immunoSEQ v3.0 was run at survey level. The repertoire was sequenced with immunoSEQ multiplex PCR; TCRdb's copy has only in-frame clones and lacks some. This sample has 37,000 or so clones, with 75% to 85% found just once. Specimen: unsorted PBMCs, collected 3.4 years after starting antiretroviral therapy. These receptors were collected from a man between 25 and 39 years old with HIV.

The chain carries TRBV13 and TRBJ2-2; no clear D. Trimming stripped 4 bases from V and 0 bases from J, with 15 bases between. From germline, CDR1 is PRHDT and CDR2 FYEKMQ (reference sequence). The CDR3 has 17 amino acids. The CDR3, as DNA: TGTGCCAGCAGCTCCTTCCGAGACTCGGCGAACACCGGGGAGCTGTTTTTT. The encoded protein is CASSSFRDSANTGELFF.

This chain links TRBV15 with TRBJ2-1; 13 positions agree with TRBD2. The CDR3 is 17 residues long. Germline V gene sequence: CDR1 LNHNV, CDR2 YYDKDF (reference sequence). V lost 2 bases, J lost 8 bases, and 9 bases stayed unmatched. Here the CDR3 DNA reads TGTGCCACCAGCAGACGACCGGGACTAGCGGGACCAGATGAGCAGTTCTTC. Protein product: CATSRRPGLAGPDEQFF.

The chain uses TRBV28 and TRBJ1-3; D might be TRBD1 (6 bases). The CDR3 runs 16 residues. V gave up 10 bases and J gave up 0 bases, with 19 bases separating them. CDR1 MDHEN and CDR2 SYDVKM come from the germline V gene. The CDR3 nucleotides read TGTGCCACATCCGCGTGGAACAGGGTCTCTGGAAACACCATATATTTT. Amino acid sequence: CATSAWNRVSGNTIYF.

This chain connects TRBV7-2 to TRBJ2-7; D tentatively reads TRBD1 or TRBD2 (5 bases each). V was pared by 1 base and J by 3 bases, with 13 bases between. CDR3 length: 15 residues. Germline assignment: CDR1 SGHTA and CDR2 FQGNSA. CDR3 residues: CASSLVGTNDYEQYF. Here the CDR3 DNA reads TGTGCCAGCAGCTTAGTAGGGACCAACGACTACGAGCAGTACTTC.

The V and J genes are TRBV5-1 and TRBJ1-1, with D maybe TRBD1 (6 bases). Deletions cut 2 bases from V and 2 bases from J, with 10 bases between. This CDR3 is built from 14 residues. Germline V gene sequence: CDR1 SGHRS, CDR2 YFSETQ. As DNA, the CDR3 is TGCGCCAGCAGCTTTGGACAGAGCAACACTGAAGCTTTCTTT. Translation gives CASSFGQSNTEAFF.

In DNA, the CDR3 is TGTGCCAGCAGTTACTACGGGACAGAGAACACCGGGGAGCTGTTTTTT. Translating it yields CASSYYGTENTGELFF. This sequence joins TRBV6-5 and TRBJ2-2; 7 bases map to TRBD1. Germline V lookup: CDR1 MNHEY, CDR2 SVGAGI. Trimming cost V 1 base and J 1 base; bases outside gene matches: 3. The CDR3 is 16 amino acids.

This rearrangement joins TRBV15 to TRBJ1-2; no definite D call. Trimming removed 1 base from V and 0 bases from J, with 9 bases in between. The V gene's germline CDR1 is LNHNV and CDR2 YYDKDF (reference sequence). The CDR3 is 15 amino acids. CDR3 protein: CATSRAMPPNYGYTF. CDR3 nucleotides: TGTGCCACCAGCAGAGCGATGCCCCCTAACTATGGCTACACCTTC.

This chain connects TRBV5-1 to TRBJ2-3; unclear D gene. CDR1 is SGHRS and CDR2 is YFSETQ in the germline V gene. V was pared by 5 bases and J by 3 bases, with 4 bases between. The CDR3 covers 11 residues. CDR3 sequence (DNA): TGCGCCAGCAGGGAAACAGATACGCAGTATTTT. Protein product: CASRETDTQYF.